This record looks at one T cell receptor beta chain sequence and its context. The data were obtained in a study of blood T cell repertoires in COVID-19. Across the study: From the United States, Italy and Spain came samples of acute and convalescent COVID-19. The cDNA or gDNA used as material had been derived from T cells, B-cell-depleted T cells, or PBMCs.

Some clones are missing from TCRdb's copy, which holds only in-frame ones; the method was immunoSEQ multiplex PCR. The data contain around 120,000 clones, 60% to 85% of them singletons. The V gene lost 7 bases and the J gene lost 7 bases, with 10 bases spanning the gap. The CDR3 has 11 residues. Germline lookup yields CDR1 MNHNY and CDR2 SVGAGI (reference sequence). The specimen was peripheral blood. The J gene is TRBJ1-1, the V gene TRBV6-6; the D is unclear. The sequence came from a man between 70 and 80 years old with acute or convalescent COVID-19. CDR3: CASTTEVEAFF. The CDR3 DNA reads as TGTGCCAGCACGACGGAGGTTGAAGCTTTCTTT.